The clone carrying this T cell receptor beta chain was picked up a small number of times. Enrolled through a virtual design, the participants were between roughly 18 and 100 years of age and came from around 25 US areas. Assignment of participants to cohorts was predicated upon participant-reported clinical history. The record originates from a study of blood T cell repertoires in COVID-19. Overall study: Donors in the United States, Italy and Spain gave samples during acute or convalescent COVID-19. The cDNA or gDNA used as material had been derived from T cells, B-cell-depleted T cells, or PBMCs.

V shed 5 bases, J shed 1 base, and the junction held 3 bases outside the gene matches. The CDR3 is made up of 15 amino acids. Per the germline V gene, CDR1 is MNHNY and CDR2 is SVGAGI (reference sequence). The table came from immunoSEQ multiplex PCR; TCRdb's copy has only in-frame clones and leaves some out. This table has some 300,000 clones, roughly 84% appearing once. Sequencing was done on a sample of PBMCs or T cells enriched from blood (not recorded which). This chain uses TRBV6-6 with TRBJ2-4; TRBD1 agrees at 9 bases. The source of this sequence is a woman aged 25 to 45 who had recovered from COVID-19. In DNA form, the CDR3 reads TGTGCCAGCAGTCCACAGGGGGCTGCCAAAAACATTCAGTACTTC. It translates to CASSPQGAAKNIQYF.